The 26 T cell receptor beta chains given below trace back to one sample, sequenced in a study of T-cell memory formation after mild COVID-19. TCRdb called the 5' RACE reads again in MiXCR, with one record for every CDR3 protein. The sample holds 450,000 or so distinct CDR3 sequences, around a quarter seen once. Material: PBMCs or a T cell subset sorted from them (not recorded which). The source is an adult woman who had mild COVID-19 (a few samples of this study predate the infection). Cell type and time point are not known.

Here the CDR3 DNA reads TGTGCCAGCAGACTAGCGGGATCCACCGGGGAGCTGTTTTTT. The encoded protein is CASRLAGSTGELFF. V gene TRBV27 combines with J gene TRBJ2-2; 10 bases are a match to TRBD2. Germline-derived CDR1 and CDR2 are MNHEY and SMNVEV (reference sequence). The CDR3 totals 14 residues. Trimming removed 6 bases from V and 4 bases from J; junction bases left unmatched: 2.

This chain connects TRBV10-3 to TRBJ1-1, with a possible D match to TRBD1 (5 bases). V lost 2 bases, J lost 0 bases, and 7 bases lay in between. The CDR3 sequence is 14 residues long. Germline CDR1 reads ENHRY; CDR2 reads SYGVKD. Here the CDR3 DNA reads TGTGCCATCAGTGAGGCAGGGATGAACACTGAAGCTTTCTTT. Translating it yields CAISEAGMNTEAFF.

The CDR3 coding sequence is TGCAGTGCTAGGGATCCGGGACAGGCTGGAAACACCATATATTTT. Translating it yields CSARDPGQAGNTIYF. The chain carries TRBV20-1 and TRBJ1-3; the match to TRBD1 covers 8 bases. CDR1 DFQATT and CDR2 SNEGSKA come from the germline V gene (reference sequence). This CDR3 region has 15 residues. Trimming removed 3 bases from V and 2 bases from J; junction bases left unmatched: 6.

Only a few counts were recorded for this clonotype. This chain uses TRBV10-3 with TRBJ2-1; 8 bases map to TRBD2. J gave up 0 bases and V 2 bases, and 9 bases lay outside the gene matches. This CDR3 spans 18 amino acids. Germline V CDR1 and CDR2: ENHRY, SYGVKD. The CDR3 DNA follows: TGTGCCATCAGTGAGCCAGGACTAGCCCAAAGCTCCTACAATGAGCAGTTCTTC. Translation: CAISEPGLAQSSYNEQFF.

The chain uses TRBV2 and TRBJ2-7; the D is unclear. Germline lookup yields CDR1 SNHLY and CDR2 FYNNEI. This CDR3 has 14 amino acids. V lost 0 bases to trimming and J lost 3 bases, with 9 bases between them. The CDR3 protein is CASSEAGLLYEQYF. For the CDR3, the DNA is TGTGCCAGCAGTGAAGCGGGGTTACTCTACGAGCAGTACTTC. Looking up the rest from reference TRBV2 and TRBJ2-7 gives the full variable domain: EPEVTQTPSHQVTQMGQEVILRCVPISNHLYFYWYRQILGQKVEFLVSFYNNEISEKSEIFDDQFSVERPDGSNFTLKIRSTKLEDSAMYFCASSEAGLLYEQYFGPGTRLTVT.

The chain has TRBV28 and TRBJ2-5; 11 bases agree with TRBD1. Germline CDR1 reads MDHEN; CDR2 reads SYDVKM. Trimming took 5 bases from V and 5 from J; bases not matched to a gene: 4. The CDR3 consists of 14 residues. The CDR3, as DNA: TGTGCCAGCAGTGGACAGGGGGCGGTTGAGACCCAGTACTTC. Translation: CASSGQGAVETQYF.

The sample holds a few counts of this clonotype. The chain carries TRBV5-1 and TRBJ2-1; 9 nucleotides line up with TRBD2. Germline loops: CDR1 SGHRS, CDR2 YFSETQ. J gave up 0 bases and V 4 bases, and 5 bases lay outside the gene matches. The CDR3 has 16 residues. The CDR3 sequence is CASSLGLAPSYNEQFF. DNA for the CDR3: TGCGCCAGCAGCCTGGGACTAGCTCCCTCCTACAATGAGCAGTTCTTC. Drawing the rest from reference TRBV5-1 and TRBJ2-1, the complete variable domain is KAGVTQTPRYLIKTRGQQVTLSCSPISGHRSVSWYQQTPGQGLQFLFEYFSETQRNKGNFPGRFSGRQFSNSRSEMNVSTLELGDSALYLCASSLGLAPSYNEQFFGPGTRLTVL.

This clonotype was detected a few times. This rearrangement joins TRBV12-3 or TRBV12-4 to TRBJ2-3; 9 nucleotides agree with TRBD2. The CDR3 spans 15 residues. The V gene end was trimmed by 8 bases and the J gene end by 0 bases; junction bases not matched to a gene: 6. The CDR3 DNA reads TGTGCCAGCCGCCCTAGCGGGGTTAGCACAGATACGCAGTATTTT. It specifies CASRPSGVSTDTQYF.

This clonotype was counted a few times. V usage is TRBV13 and J usage is TRBJ2-3; 7 bases agree with TRBD2. The germline CDR1 and CDR2 sequences are PRHDT and FYEKMQ (reference sequence). Losses at the gene ends were 0 bases for V and 2 bases for J; bases not matched to a gene: 5. The CDR3 consists of 16 residues. As DNA, the CDR3 is TGTGCCAGCAGCTTAGGAGCGCGGGGGATCACAGATACGCAGTATTTT. This codes for CASSLGARGITDTQYF.

The rearrangement joins TRBV18 to TRBJ2-3; no clear D gene. There are 16 residues in the CDR3. V was pared by 5 bases and J by 4 bases, with 19 bases between. In germline, CDR1 is KGHSH, CDR2 LQKENI. The CDR3 reads CASSTRSGYIPDTQYF. The CDR3 region has the DNA TGTGCCAGCTCAACACGTTCTGGTTACATCCCAGATACGCAGTATTTT.

This clonotype turned up a few times. The chain recombines TRBV20-1 with TRBJ2-7, with 12 bases matching TRBD2. Germline V gene data show CDR1 as DFQATT and CDR2 as SNEGSKA (reference sequence). J lost 4 bases, V lost 0 bases, and 7 bases had no gene match. The CDR3 is 16 residues long. The CDR3 loop is CSARDVLAGGGYEQYF. CDR3 nucleotide sequence: TGCAGTGCTAGAGATGTACTAGCGGGGGGAGGATACGAGCAGTACTTC.

This clonotype was seen a handful of times. V usage is TRBV7-2 and J usage is TRBJ2-7; 11 nucleotides match TRBD1. Germline loops: CDR1 SGHTA, CDR2 FQGNSA. Trimming cost V 3 bases and J 0 bases; bases outside gene matches: 1. The CDR3 totals 15 residues. CDR3 sequence: CASSLDRGLSYEQYF. The DNA of the CDR3 is TGTGCCAGCAGCTTGGACAGGGGGCTCTCCTACGAGCAGTACTTC.

This clonotype showed up just a few times. V usage is TRBV7-9 and J usage is TRBJ2-6; the D is unclear. The ends were cut back, 3 bases at V and 1 base at J, with 10 bases in the middle. Germline V gene data show CDR1 as SEHNR and CDR2 as FQNEAQ (reference sequence). The CDR3 length is 16 residues. The CDR3 here is CASSFGRFSGANVLTF. The CDR3 DNA sequence: TGTGCCAGCAGCTTCGGACGGTTTTCTGGGGCCAACGTCCTGACTTTC.

CDR3 nucleotides: TGCAGTGCTAGGCGACGGGATGAGCAGTTCTTC. Its protein is CSARRRDEQFF. This rearrangement joins TRBV20-1 to TRBJ2-1; D unclear. Germline loops: CDR1 DFQATT, CDR2 SNEGSKA (reference sequence). The ends were cut back, 3 bases at V and 8 bases at J, with 8 bases in the middle. CDR3 length: 11 amino acids.

This clonotype showed up just a few times. A junction boundary mismatches the germline segment, possibly from a read error. The CDR3 reads CDSSQGRIAGEQYF. The CDR3 bases are TGTGACAGCAGCCAAGGTCGTATCGCCGGCGAGCAGTACTTC. The chain couples TRBV3-1 to TRBJ2-7, with no clear D. The CDR3 is 14 amino acids. CDR1 and CDR2 (germline): LGHDT, YNNKEL (reference sequence).

The chain is built from TRBV19 and TRBJ2-7, with D tentatively TRBD2 (6 bases). The CDR3 runs to 15 residues. The germline CDR1 and CDR2 sequences are LNHDA and SQIVND (reference sequence). Trimming removed 3 bases at V and 5 bases at J, with 17 bases between. In DNA form, the CDR3 reads TGTGCCAGTAGTATCGGGTACGGGAGTCCGGACGAGCAGTACTTC. Translation gives CASSIGYGSPDEQYF.

The rearrangement joins TRBV9 to TRBJ1-4, with 7 positions matching TRBD1. The V gene end was trimmed by 0 bases and the J gene end by 4 bases; junction bases not matched to a gene: 12. CDR3 length: 18 amino acids. CDR1 is SGDLS, CDR2 YYNGEE, per germline. This chain's CDR3 is CASSVEGARVGFNEKLFF. The CDR3, as DNA: TGTGCCAGCAGCGTAGAGGGGGCGCGTGTCGGATTTAATGAAAAACTGTTTTTT.

This sequence joins TRBV27 and TRBJ1-1; D is unclear. Per the germline V gene, CDR1 is MNHEY and CDR2 is SMNVEV (reference sequence). The germline V and J ends were trimmed by 6 bases and 0 bases, with 8 bases remaining between them. The CDR3 consists of 13 residues. CDR3 sequence: CASRDAMNTEAFF. CDR3 coding DNA: TGTGCCAGCAGGGACGCGATGAACACTGAAGCTTTCTTT.

This clonotype was picked up a small number of times. This chain joins TRBV7-3 and TRBJ2-1; 8 bases match TRBD2. Looked up from germline, CDR1 is SGHTA and CDR2 is FQGTGA. Unmatched junction bases numbered 10, after V lost 1 base and J lost 2 bases. CDR3 length equals 18 residues. The CDR3, as DNA: TGTGCCAGCAGCTTAATTCCGGGAGGGCCCAACCCCTACAATGAGCAGTTCTTC. Translated, it gives CASSLIPGGPNPYNEQFF.

This clonotype was counted many times. This sequence joins TRBV6-2 or TRBV6-3 and TRBJ2-1; D may be TRBD2 (6 bases). Germline V lookup: CDR1 MNHEY, CDR2 SVGEGT. This CDR3 is built from 15 residues. V was shortened by 8 bases and J by 5 bases, with 19 bases between the two germline ends. CDR3 amino acids: CASLPRDWWNNEQFF. The CDR3 nucleotides are TGTGCCAGCTTACCCCGGGACTGGTGGAACAATGAGCAGTTCTTC.

The table lists this clonotype with a few counts. This chain uses TRBV3-1 with TRBJ2-1, with D possibly matching TRBD1 (6 bases). Looked up from germline, CDR1 is LGHDT and CDR2 is YNNKEL (reference sequence). V was clipped by 0 bases and J by 10 bases, with 13 bases between them. The CDR3 contains 14 residues. CDR3 residues: CASSQDLSRGEQFF. The CDR3 nucleotides read TGTGCCAGCAGCCAAGACCTATCCAGGGGCGAGCAGTTCTTC.

This rearrangement joins TRBV5-1 to TRBJ2-2; D possibly corresponds to TRBD2 (6 bases). CDR1 SGHRS and CDR2 YFSETQ come from the germline V gene. With 1 base removed from V and 0 bases from J, the gap between germline ends came to 13 bases. The CDR3 is 17 amino acids. CDR3 nucleotides: TGCGCCAGCAGCTTGAGTCTAGCGCTCGCGAACACCGGGGAGCTGTTTTTT. It translates to CASSLSLALANTGELFF. Drawing the rest from reference TRBV5-1 and TRBJ2-2, the complete variable domain is KAGVTQTPRYLIKTRGQQVTLSCSPISGHRSVSWYQQTPGQGLQFLFEYFSETQRNKGNFPGRFSGRQFSNSRSEMNVSTLELGDSALYLCASSLSLALANTGELFFGEGSRLTVL.

This sequence joins TRBV9 and TRBJ1-2, with D perhaps TRBD1 (5 bases). Germline V CDR1 and CDR2: SGDLS, YYNGEE. The CDR3 sequence is 14 residues long. Trimming took off 5 bases at V and 3 bases at J, with 14 bases between the two ends. CDR3 protein: CASRSAGRDYGYTF. The CDR3 region has the DNA TGTGCCAGCAGGAGCGCGGGGCGAGACTATGGCTACACCTTC.

The chain is built from TRBV6-6 and TRBJ1-2; 7 bases fit TRBD1. CDR3 length: 10 amino acids. V lost 8 bases, J lost 7 bases, and 1 base stayed unmatched. CDR1 and CDR2 from the germline V gene are MNHNY and SVGAGI (reference sequence). The CDR3 DNA follows: TGTGCCAGCTCAGGGGGTGGCTACACCTTC. It codes for CASSGGGYTF.

This clonotype occurred a few times. Here the CDR3 reads CASRDRGRGEQFF. The DNA for the CDR3 is TGTGCCAGCAGAGACAGGGGGCGGGGTGAGCAGTTCTTC. The rearrangement links TRBV12-3 or TRBV12-4 to TRBJ2-1; 10 nucleotides line up with TRBD1. CDR3 length: 13 residues. Losses at the gene ends were 6 bases for V and 9 bases for J; bases not matched to a gene: 5.

This clonotype was counted only a few times. The CDR3 region is CASSRTELDTGELFF. CDR3 nucleotide sequence: TGCGCCAGCAGCCGTACAGAACTTGACACCGGGGAGCTGTTTTTT. The rearrangement joins TRBV4-1 to TRBJ2-2; D is uncertain. The CDR3 is made up of 15 amino acids. Trimming removed 4 bases from V and 3 bases from J, with 12 bases in between. The germline CDR1 and CDR2 sequences are MGHRA and YSYEKL.